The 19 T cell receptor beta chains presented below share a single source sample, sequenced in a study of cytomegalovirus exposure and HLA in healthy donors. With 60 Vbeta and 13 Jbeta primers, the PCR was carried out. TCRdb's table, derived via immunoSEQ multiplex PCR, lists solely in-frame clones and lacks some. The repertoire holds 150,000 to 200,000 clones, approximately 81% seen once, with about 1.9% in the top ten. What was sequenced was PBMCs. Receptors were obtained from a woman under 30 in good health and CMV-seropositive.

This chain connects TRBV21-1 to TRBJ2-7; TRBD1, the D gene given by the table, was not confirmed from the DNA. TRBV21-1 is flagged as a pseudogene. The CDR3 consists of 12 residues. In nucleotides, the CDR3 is TGTGCCAGCAGGTACGACAGTTACGAGCAGTACGTC. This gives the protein CASRYDSYEQYV.

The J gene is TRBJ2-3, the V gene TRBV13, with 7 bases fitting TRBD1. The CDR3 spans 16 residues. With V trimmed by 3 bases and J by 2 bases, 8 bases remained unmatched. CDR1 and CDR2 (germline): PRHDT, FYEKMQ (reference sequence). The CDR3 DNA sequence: TGTGCCAGCAGCTTCCGGACAGGAGCGTCCACAGATACGCAGTATTTT. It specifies CASSFRTGASTDTQYF.

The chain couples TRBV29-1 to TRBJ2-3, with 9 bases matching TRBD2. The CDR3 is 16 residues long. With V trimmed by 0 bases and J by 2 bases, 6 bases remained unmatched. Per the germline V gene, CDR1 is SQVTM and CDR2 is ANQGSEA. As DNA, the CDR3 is TGCAGCGTTGAAGAAGTCGCTAGCGGGGTCACAGATACGCAGTATTTT. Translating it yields CSVEEVASGVTDTQYF.

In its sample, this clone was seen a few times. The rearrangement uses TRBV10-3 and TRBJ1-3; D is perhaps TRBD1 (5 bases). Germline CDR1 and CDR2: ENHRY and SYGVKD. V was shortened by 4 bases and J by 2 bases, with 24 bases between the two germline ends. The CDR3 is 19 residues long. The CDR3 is CAISGGGTLPEAPGNTIYF. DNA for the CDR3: TGTGCCATCAGTGGGGGTGGGACTCTCCCCGAAGCACCTGGAAACACCATATATTTT.

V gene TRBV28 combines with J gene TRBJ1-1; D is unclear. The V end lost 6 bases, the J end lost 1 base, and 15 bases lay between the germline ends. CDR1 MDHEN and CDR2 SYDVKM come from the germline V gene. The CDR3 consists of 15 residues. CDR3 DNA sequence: TGTGCCAGCAGCCCCCTCCGGGGTCGGAACACTGAAGCTTTCTTT. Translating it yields CASSPLRGRNTEAFF.

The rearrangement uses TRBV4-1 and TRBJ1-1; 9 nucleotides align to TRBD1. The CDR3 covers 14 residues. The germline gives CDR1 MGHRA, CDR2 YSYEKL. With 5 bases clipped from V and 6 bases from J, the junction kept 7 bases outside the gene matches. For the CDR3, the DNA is TGCGCCAGCAGCTCGTACAGGGGGCTCGCTGAAGCTTTCTTT. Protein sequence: CASSSYRGLAEAFF.

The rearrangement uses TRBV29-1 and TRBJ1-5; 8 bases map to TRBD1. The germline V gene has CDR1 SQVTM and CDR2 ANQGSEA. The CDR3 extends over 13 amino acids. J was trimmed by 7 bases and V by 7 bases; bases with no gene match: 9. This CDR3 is CSASDRGGQPQHF. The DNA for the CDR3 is TGCAGCGCGAGTGACAGGGGCGGACAGCCCCAGCATTTT. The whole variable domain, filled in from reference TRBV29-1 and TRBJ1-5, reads SAVISQKPSRDICQRGTSLTIQCQVDSQVTMMFWYRQQPGQSLTLIATANQGSEATYESGFVIDKFPISRPNLTFSTLTVSNMSPEDSSIYLCSASDRGGQPQHFGDGTRLSIL.

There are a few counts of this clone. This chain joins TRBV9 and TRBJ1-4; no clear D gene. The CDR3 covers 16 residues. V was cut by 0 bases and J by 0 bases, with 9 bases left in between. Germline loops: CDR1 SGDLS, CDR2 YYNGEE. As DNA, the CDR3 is TGTGCCAGCAGCGTAGGTAGAGATGCAACTAATGAAAAACTGTTTTTT. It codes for CASSVGRDATNEKLFF. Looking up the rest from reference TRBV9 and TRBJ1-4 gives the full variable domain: DSGVTQTPKHLITATGQRVTLRCSPRSGDLSVYWYQQSLDQGLQFLIQYYNGEERAKGNILERFSAQQFPDLHSELNLSSLELGDSALYFCASSVGRDATNEKLFFGSGTQLSVL.

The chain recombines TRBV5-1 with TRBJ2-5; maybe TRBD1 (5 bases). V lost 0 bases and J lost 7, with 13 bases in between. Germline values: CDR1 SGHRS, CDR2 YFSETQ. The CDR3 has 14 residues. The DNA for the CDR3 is TGCGCCAGCAGCTTGGACAGGCCCAATTGGACCCAGTACTTC. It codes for CASSLDRPNWTQYF.

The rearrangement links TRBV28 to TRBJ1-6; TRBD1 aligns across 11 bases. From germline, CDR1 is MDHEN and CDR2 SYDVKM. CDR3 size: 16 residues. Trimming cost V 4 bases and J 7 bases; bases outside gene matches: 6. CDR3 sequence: CASSSWGQGVNSPLHF. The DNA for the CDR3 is TGTGCCAGCAGTTCGTGGGGACAGGGGGTGAATTCACCCCTCCACTTT.

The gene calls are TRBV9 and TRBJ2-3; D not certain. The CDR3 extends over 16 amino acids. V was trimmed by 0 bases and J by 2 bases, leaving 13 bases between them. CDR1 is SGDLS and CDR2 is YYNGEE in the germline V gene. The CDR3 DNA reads TGTGCCAGCAGCGTAGGGCCCAGCGCGAACACAGATACGCAGTATTTT. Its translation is CASSVGPSANTDTQYF.

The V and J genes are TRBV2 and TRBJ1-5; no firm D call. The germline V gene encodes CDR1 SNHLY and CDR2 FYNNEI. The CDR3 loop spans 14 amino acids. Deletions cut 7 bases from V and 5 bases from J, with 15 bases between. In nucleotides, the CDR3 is TGTGCCAGCAAAGTGGGTTTTGGGCATCAGCCCCAGCATTTT. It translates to CASKVGFGHQPQHF. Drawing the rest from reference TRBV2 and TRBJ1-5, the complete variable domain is EPEVTQTPSHQVTQMGQEVILRCVPISNHLYFYWYRQILGQKVEFLVSFYNNEISEKSEIFDDQFSVERPDGSNFTLKIRSTKLEDSAMYFCASKVGFGHQPQHFGDGTRLSIL.

DNA of the CDR3: TGCGCCAGCAGCCAAGTTGCGGGGGGTGCAGAGACCCAGTACTTC. Amino acids: CASSQVAGGAETQYF. This rearrangement joins TRBV4-1 to TRBJ2-5, with TRBD2 matching over 8 bases. The CDR3 loop spans 15 amino acids. Germline CDR1 MGHRA, CDR2 YSYEKL. Trimming took 1 base from V and 4 from J; bases not matched to a gene: 5.

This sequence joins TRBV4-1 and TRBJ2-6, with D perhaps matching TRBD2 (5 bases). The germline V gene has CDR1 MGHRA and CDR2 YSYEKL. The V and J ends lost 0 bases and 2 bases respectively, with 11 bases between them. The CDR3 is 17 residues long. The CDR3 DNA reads TGCGCCAGCAGCCAAGATCCGAGGGCGCCTGGGGCCAACGTCCTGACTTTC. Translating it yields CASSQDPRAPGANVLTF.

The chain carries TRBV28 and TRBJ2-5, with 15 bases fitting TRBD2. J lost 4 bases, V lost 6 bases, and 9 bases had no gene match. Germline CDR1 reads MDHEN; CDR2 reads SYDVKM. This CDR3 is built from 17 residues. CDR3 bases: TGTGCCAGCAGACCTAACCGGGGACTAGCGGGGGGAGAGACCCAGTACTTC. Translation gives CASRPNRGLAGGETQYF.

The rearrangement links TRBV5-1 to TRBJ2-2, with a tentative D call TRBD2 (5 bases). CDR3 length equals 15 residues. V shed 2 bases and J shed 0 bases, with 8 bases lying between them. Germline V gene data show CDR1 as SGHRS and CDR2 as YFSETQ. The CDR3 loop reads CASSFAGSNTGELFF. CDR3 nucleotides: TGCGCCAGCAGCTTTGCGGGTTCGAACACCGGGGAGCTGTTTTTT. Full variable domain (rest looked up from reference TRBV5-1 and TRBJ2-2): KAGVTQTPRYLIKTRGQQVTLSCSPISGHRSVSWYQQTPGQGLQFLFEYFSETQRNKGNFPGRFSGRQFSNSRSEMNVSTLELGDSALYLCASSFAGSNTGELFFGEGSRLTVL.

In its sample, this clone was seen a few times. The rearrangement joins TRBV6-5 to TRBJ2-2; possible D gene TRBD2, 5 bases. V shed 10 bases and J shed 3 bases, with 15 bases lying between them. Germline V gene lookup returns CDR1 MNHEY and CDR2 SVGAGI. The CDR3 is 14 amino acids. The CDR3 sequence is CATNGLPDTGELFF. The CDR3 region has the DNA TGTGCCACAAATGGACTTCCGGACACCGGGGAGCTGTTTTTT.

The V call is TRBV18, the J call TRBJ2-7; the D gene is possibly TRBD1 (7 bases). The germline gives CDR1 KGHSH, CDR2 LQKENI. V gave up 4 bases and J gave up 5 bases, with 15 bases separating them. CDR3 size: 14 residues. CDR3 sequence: CASSLQGGPDEQYF. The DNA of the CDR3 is TGTGCCAGCTCACTGCAGGGGGGCCCGGACGAGCAGTACTTC.

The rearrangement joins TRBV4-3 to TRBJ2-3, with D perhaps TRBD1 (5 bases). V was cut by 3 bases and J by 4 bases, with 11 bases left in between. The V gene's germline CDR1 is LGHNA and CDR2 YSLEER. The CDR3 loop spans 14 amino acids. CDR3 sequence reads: CASSQFRVSDTQYF. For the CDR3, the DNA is TGCGCCAGCAGCCAGTTCAGGGTTTCAGATACGCAGTATTTT.